Each of the 21 T cell receptor beta chains below was sequenced from the same sample in a study of cytomegalovirus exposure and HLA in healthy donors (dated by TCRdb to the late 2010s). Library creation used the immunoSEQ multiplex PCR assay. For the multiplex PCR, a mixture combining 60 forward primers for TCR Vbeta segments and 13 reverse primers for TCR Jbeta segments was used. TCRdb took this table from immuneACCESS and kept in-frame rearrangements with V and J called. Such tables lack part of the clones; where checked against another copy, unresolved V genes explain under half of the gap, and the rest is unexplained. The sample includes fewer than 250,000 clones, with just under 75% observed a single time. Around 3.2% of the sample comes from the top ten. The sequenced material came from PBMCs. Receptors were obtained from a woman in her thirties in good health and CMV-seropositive.

The rearrangement joins TRBV19 to TRBJ2-7, with TRBD1 matching over 8 bases. Germline V gene lookup returns CDR1 LNHDA and CDR2 SQIVND (reference sequence). The CDR3 spans 13 residues. V trimming: 5 bases; J trimming: 3 bases; junction bases outside the gene matches: 3. CDR3 amino acids: CASSRGQGYEQYF. The CDR3 DNA is TGTGCCAGTAGTCGCGGACAGGGCTACGAGCAGTACTTC.

The chain couples TRBV11-2 to TRBJ2-2, with 13 nucleotides matching TRBD2. V dropped 5 bases and J dropped 6; count of bases not matched to a gene: 6. CDR3 size: 16 residues. The germline V gene has CDR1 SGHAT and CDR2 FQNNGV. The CDR3 nucleotides are TGTGCCAGCAGCCCTCGGACTAGCGGGAGCTCCGGGGAGCTGTTTTTT. Protein sequence: CASSPRTSGSSGELFF.

The gene calls are TRBV7-6 and TRBJ2-3, with 10 positions matching TRBD1. The junction had 3 bases not matched to a gene; V was cut back by 5 bases and J by 1 base. This CDR3 contains 15 residues. CDR1 SGHVS and CDR2 FNYEAQ come from the germline V gene. The CDR3, as DNA: TGTGCCAGCAGCAGGACAGGGGGAGGCACAGATACGCAGTATTTT. It encodes CASSRTGGGTDTQYF.

This chain uses TRBV6-4 with TRBJ2-3; 8 bases map to TRBD2. This CDR3 has 10 residues. J lost 11 bases, V lost 10 bases, and 5 bases had no gene match. The germline V gene encodes CDR1 MRHNA and CDR2 SNTAGT. The CDR3 reads CAIPRGGQYF. Written as DNA, the CDR3 is TGTGCCATTCCCCGGGGGGGGCAGTATTTT.

This rearrangement joins TRBV6-5 to TRBJ1-2; D uncertain. The germline gives CDR1 MNHEY, CDR2 SVGAGI. V lost 0 bases, J lost 8 bases, and 7 bases lay in between. The CDR3 has 12 amino acids. CDR3 in DNA: TGTGCCAGCAGTTACTCGGGGAGGGGCTACACCTTC. Translating it yields CASSYSGRGYTF.

The rearrangement uses TRBV6-6 and TRBJ2-7, with 7 bases fitting TRBD1. Germline V gene data show CDR1 as MNHNY and CDR2 as SVGAGI (reference sequence). The CDR3 loop spans 16 amino acids. V gave up 4 bases and J gave up 0 bases; unmatched junction bases: 9. In DNA form, the CDR3 reads TGTGCCAGCAGTTTTGACAGGGTAGGGGGCTCCTACGAGCAGTACTTC. Its protein product is CASSFDRVGGSYEQYF.

The chain employs TRBV7-6 and TRBJ1-4; D is possibly TRBD1 (6 bases). Trimming stripped 4 bases from V and 5 bases from J, with 14 bases between. CDR1 and CDR2 (germline): SGHVS, FNYEAQ. This CDR3 region has 15 residues. The CDR3, as DNA: TGTGCCAGCAGCTCCGGGACACACAACAATGAAAAACTGTTTTTT. Amino acid sequence: CASSSGTHNNEKLFF.

The V gene is TRBV18, the J gene TRBJ2-7; 12 bases align to TRBD1. The CDR3 covers 14 residues. CDR1 KGHSH and CDR2 LQKENI come from the germline V gene. V lost 3 bases, J lost 7 bases, and 4 bases stayed unmatched. The CDR3 spells CASSPGTGGREQYF. The CDR3 DNA is TGTGCCAGCTCACCCGGGACAGGGGGCAGGGAGCAGTACTTC.

This chain uses TRBV4-1 with TRBJ1-2; no reliable D call. This CDR3 spans 15 amino acids. Germline V gives CDR1 MGHRA, CDR2 YSYEKL. Trimming stripped 1 base from V and 1 base from J, with 10 bases between. The CDR3 coding sequence is TGCGCCAGCAGCCAAGGACAATCGCTTAACTATGGCTACACCTTC. Translated, it gives CASSQGQSLNYGYTF.

The V and J genes are TRBV11-2 and TRBJ2-3; 8 bases line up with TRBD2. With V trimmed by 7 bases and J by 2 bases, 14 bases remained unmatched. Germline V lookup: CDR1 SGHAT, CDR2 FQNNGV. CDR3 size: 17 residues. Here the CDR3 reads CASTSGGAPGATDTQYF. The CDR3 DNA sequence: TGTGCCAGCACCTCGGGGGGGGCGCCTGGGGCCACAGATACGCAGTATTTT.

V gene TRBV9 combines with J gene TRBJ2-1; 13 nucleotides agree with TRBD2. The CDR3 length is 16 residues. V lost 2 bases to trimming and J lost 9 bases; unmatched junction nucleotides: 8. The germline gives CDR1 SGDLS, CDR2 YYNGEE. The CDR3 region is CASSVPLAGGSSEQFF. The CDR3 DNA sequence: TGTGCCAGCAGCGTTCCACTAGCGGGAGGGTCAAGTGAGCAGTTCTTC.

The J gene is TRBJ1-1, the V gene TRBV27; possible D gene TRBD1, 6 bases. CDR1 and CDR2 (germline): MNHEY, SMNVEV (reference sequence). V gave up 8 bases and J gave up 4 bases, with 8 bases separating them. The CDR3 loop spans 11 amino acids. The CDR3 reads CASRTATEAFF. The CDR3 DNA sequence: TGTGCCAGCCGGACAGCCACTGAAGCTTTCTTT.

This clone came up once. V is TRBV28 and J is TRBJ1-1, with 8 bases matching TRBD1. J lost 6 bases, V lost 10 bases, and 13 bases had no gene match. The germline gives CDR1 MDHEN, CDR2 SYDVKM. This CDR3 is 14 amino acids long. Here the CDR3 reads CATRNRGKVPEAFF. The DNA for the CDR3 is TGTGCCACACGTAACAGGGGGAAGGTTCCTGAAGCTTTCTTT.

The J gene is TRBJ2-5, the V gene TRBV6-1, with TRBD1 matching 9 bases. V gave up 1 base and J gave up 0 bases; unmatched junction bases: 3. From germline, CDR1 is MNHNS and CDR2 SASEGT. CDR3 length equals 16 residues. In DNA, the CDR3 is TGTGCCAGCAGTGAAGGGGACAGGGTTTACCAAGAGACCCAGTACTTC. Translated: CASSEGDRVYQETQYF.

The V gene is TRBV19, the J gene TRBJ2-5, with D possibly being TRBD1 (5 bases). Germline V gene sequence: CDR1 LNHDA, CDR2 SQIVND (reference sequence). The CDR3 is 15 residues long. V was clipped by 5 bases and J by 0 bases, with 13 bases between them. The CDR3, as DNA: TGTGCCAGTAGTCTGGGGCGGTCGTACCAAGAGACCCAGTACTTC. This codes for CASSLGRSYQETQYF.

This chain connects TRBV4-2 to TRBJ1-1, with a possible D match to TRBD1 (6 bases). This CDR3 contains 12 residues. The germline V gene has CDR1 LGHNA and CDR2 YNFKEQ. V lost 5 bases to trimming and J lost 5 bases, with 9 bases between them. The chain's CDR3 is CASSFTGTEAFF. Written as DNA, the CDR3 is TGTGCCAGCAGCTTCACAGGGACTGAAGCTTTCTTT.

V and J are TRBV5-4 and TRBJ2-7; 12 nucleotides align to TRBD2. Germline-derived CDR1 and CDR2 are SGHNT and YYREEE (reference sequence). This CDR3 spans 18 amino acids. V lost 0 bases, J lost 2 bases, and 9 bases stayed unmatched. DNA of the CDR3: TGTGCCAGCAGCTTGGAACCGACTAGCGGGAGATTCCCCTACGAGCAGTACTTC. Translated, it gives CASSLEPTSGRFPYEQYF.

The CDR3 spells CASSVGGRATYEQYF. CDR3 bases: TGTGCCAGCAGTGTGGGCGGGAGGGCGACTTACGAGCAGTACTTC. The chain recombines TRBV6-5 with TRBJ2-7; 9 bases are shared with TRBD2. The CDR3 runs to 15 residues. V shed 5 bases, J shed 4 bases, and the junction held 9 bases outside the gene matches. The germline CDR1 and CDR2 sequences are MNHEY and SVGAGI.

The gene calls are TRBV27 and TRBJ2-1; 10 positions agree with TRBD2. Germline CDR1 and CDR2: MNHEY and SMNVEV (reference sequence). The junction had 8 bases not matched to a gene; V was cut back by 5 bases and J by 4 bases. CDR3 size: 16 residues. The CDR3 DNA reads TGTGCCAGCAGTGACACCGGGACTAGCGCTTACAATGAGCAGTTCTTC. This codes for CASSDTGTSAYNEQFF.

The gene calls are TRBV6-5 and TRBJ2-7, with a possible D match to TRBD2 (5 bases). The ends were cut back, 0 bases at V and 6 bases at J, with 9 bases in the middle. The CDR3 covers 13 residues. Germline V lookup: CDR1 MNHEY, CDR2 SVGAGI. CDR3 DNA sequence: TGTGCCAGCAGTTACTCGGGTGGAGGCGAGCAGTACTTC. It specifies CASSYSGGGEQYF.

This clone was seen a handful of times. The chain has TRBV2 and TRBJ1-3, with D perhaps TRBD1 (6 bases). The CDR3 runs to 14 residues. CDR1 is SNHLY, CDR2 FYNNEI, per germline. The germline V and J ends were trimmed by 10 bases and 6 bases, with 19 bases remaining between them. The CDR3 reads CATALGTPLNTIYF. Written as DNA, the CDR3 is TGTGCCACCGCTCTCGGGACACCACTAAACACCATATATTTT.